This T cell receptor (beta chain) came from a study of T cell responses to AZD1222 COVID-19 vaccine. Trimming cost V 2 bases and J 10 bases, with 12 bases left between them. Germline CDR1 MNHEY, CDR2 SVGAGI. The CDR3 runs 14 residues. Profiled with immunoSEQ multiplex PCR; TCRdb holds only in-frame clones, not every one. The data hold fewer than 90,000 clones, with 70% to 90% observed a single time. This TCR was recovered from an adult in good health. The sequences come from peripheral blood, collected on day 0 of AZD1222 vaccination. The V gene is TRBV6-5, the J gene TRBJ1-6, with D possibly matching TRBD1 (5 bases). The CDR3 region has the DNA TGTGCCAGCAGTTACGTAGGGGATAGGTCACCCCTCCACTTT. Its translation: CASSYVGDRSPLHF.